This TCR beta chain emerged from a study of T cells in Graves' hyperthyroidism and ophthalmopathy. Many counts were recorded for this clonotype. Its target is unknown. RNA transcripts were the template for amplifying TCR beta CDR3 regions. Initially, a first-round RT-PCR of the TCR CDR3 employed the HTBI primer set. TCRdb analysed the multiplex PCR reads with MiXCR anew, one entry per CDR3 protein. The sample contains about 600,000 distinct CDR3 sequences, 14% of which appear only once. The diagnostic basis comprised clinical symptoms, serum thyroxine and TRAb, thyroid ultrasound and orbital computed tomography. Findings and caveats of the study: Ophthalmopathy was model-predicted a median about 6 months pre-onset.

The CDR3 loop spans 14 amino acids. Germline V gives CDR1 SQVTM, CDR2 ANQGSEA. The junction had 6 bases not matched to a gene; V was cut back by 4 bases and J by 1 base. The rearrangement uses TRBV29-1 and TRBJ1-1; 7 bases are a match to TRBD1. The receptor comes from a woman aged 18-29 years with Graves' ophthalmopathy. The sequencing input was blood. The CDR3 reads CSVATQGSNTEAFF. In nucleotides, the CDR3 is TGCAGCGTTGCGACACAGGGGTCGAACACTGAAGCTTTCTTT. Full variable domain (remainder filled in from reference TRBV29-1 and TRBJ1-1): SAVISQKPSRDICQRGTSLTIQCQVDSQVTMMFWYRQQPGQSLTLIATANQGSEATYESGFVIDKFPISRPNLTFSTLTVSNMSPEDSSIYLCSVATQGSNTEAFFGQGTRLTVV.